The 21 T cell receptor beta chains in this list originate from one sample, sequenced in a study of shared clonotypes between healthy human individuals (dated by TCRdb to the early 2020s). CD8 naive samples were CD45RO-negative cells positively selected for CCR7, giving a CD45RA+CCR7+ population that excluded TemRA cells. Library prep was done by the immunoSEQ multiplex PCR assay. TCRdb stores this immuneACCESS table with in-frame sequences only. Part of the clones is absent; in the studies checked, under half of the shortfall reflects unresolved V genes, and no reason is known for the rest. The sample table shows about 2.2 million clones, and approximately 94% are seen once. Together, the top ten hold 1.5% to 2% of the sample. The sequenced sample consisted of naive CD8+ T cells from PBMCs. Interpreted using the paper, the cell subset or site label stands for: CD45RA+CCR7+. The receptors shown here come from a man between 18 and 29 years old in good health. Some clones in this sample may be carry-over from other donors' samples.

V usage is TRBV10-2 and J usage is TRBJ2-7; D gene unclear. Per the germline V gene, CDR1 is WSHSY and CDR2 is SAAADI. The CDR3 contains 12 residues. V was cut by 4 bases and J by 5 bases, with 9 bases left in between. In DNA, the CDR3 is TGCGCCAGCAGTGGTATCGGAAACGAGCAGTACTTC. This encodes CASSGIGNEQYF.

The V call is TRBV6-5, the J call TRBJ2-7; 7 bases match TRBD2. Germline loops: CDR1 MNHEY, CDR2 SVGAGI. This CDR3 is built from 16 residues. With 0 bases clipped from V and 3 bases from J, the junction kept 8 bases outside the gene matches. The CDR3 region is CASSYSVGGRHYEQYF. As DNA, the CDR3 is TGTGCCAGCAGTTACTCGGTGGGGGGGAGGCACTACGAGCAGTACTTC.

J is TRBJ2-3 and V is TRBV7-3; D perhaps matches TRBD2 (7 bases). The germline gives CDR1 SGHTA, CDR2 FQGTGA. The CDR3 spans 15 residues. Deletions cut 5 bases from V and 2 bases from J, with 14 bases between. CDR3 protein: CASSEGGGPTDTQYF. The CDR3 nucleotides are TGTGCCAGCAGCGAAGGGGGGGGACCCACAGATACGCAGTATTTT.

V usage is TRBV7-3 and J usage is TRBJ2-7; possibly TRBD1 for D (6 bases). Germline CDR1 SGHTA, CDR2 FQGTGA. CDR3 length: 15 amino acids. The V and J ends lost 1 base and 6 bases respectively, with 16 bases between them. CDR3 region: CASSLIVGGGSEQYF. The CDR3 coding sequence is TGTGCCAGCAGCTTAATTGTCGGTGGGGGCAGCGAGCAGTACTTC.

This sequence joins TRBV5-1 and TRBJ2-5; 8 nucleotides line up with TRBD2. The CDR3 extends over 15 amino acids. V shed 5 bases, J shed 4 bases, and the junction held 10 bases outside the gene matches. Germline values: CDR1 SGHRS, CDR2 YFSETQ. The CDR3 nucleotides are TGCGCCAGCAGACCGGGACTAGGGTCGCGAGAGACCCAGTACTTC. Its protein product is CASRPGLGSRETQYF.

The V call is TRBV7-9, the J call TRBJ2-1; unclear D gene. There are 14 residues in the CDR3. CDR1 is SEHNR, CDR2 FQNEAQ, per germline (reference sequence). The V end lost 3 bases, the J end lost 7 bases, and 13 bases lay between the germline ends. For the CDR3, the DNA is TGTGCCAGCAGCTTGGACCTCTCCCCGAATGAGCAGTTCTTC. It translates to CASSLDLSPNEQFF.

The CDR3 nucleotides read TGTGCCAGCAGCCAACCCCCCTACGAGCAGTACTTC. Translated: CASSQPPYEQYF. The V and J genes are TRBV14 and TRBJ2-7; no clear D gene. Germline V gives CDR1 SGHDN, CDR2 FVKESK. This CDR3 is 12 amino acids long. V dropped 2 bases and J dropped 2 bases, with 4 bases sitting between them.

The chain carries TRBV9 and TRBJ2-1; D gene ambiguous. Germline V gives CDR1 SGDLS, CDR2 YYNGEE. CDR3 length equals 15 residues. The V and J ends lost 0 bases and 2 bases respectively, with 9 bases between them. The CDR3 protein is CASSVEAAAYNEQFF. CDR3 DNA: TGTGCCAGCAGCGTAGAGGCGGCGGCCTACAATGAGCAGTTCTTC.

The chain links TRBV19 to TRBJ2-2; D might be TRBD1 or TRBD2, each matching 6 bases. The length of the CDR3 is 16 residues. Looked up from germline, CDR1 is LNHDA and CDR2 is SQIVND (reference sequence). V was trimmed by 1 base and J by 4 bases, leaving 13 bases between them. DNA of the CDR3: TGTGCCAGTAGTATAGGTTCGGGGGCGACCACCGGGGAGCTGTTTTTT. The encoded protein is CASSIGSGATTGELFF.

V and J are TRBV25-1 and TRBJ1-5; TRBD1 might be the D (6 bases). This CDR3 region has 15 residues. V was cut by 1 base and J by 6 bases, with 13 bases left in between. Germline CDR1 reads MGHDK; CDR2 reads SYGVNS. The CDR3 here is CASSELGGEGQPQHF. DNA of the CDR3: TGTGCCAGCAGTGAATTGGGGGGCGAGGGTCAGCCCCAGCATTTT.

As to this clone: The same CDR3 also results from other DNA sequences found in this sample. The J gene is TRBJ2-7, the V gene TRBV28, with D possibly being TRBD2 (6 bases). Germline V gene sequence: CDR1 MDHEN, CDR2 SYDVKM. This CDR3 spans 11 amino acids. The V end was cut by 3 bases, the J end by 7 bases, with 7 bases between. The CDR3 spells CASSFSGEQYF. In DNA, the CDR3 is TGTGCCAGCAGTTTTAGCGGTGAGCAGTACTTC.

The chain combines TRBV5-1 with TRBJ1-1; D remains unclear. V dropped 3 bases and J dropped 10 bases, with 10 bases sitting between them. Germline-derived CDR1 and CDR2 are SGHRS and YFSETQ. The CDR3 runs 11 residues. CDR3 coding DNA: TGCGCCAGCAGCTCACCGGGAGGAGCTTTCTTT. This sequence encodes CASSSPGGAFF.

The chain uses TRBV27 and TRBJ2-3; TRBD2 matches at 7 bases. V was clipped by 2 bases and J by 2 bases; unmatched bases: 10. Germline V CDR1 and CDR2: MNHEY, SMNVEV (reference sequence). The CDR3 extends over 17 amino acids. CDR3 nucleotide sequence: TGTGCCAGCAGTTTAGTCTTAGGAGCGGGGCTCACAGATACGCAGTATTTT. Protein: CASSLVLGAGLTDTQYF.

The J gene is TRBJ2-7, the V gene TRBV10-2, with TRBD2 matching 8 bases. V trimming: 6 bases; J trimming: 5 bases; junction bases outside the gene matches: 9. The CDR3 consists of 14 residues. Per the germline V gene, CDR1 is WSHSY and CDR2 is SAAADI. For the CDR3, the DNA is TGCGCCAGCAGCCCCCGTCTAGCGGGCCACGAGCAGTACTTC. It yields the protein CASSPRLAGHEQYF.

In nucleotides, the CDR3 is TGTGCCTTCGGCCCAACCAAGCTCCTCGAGCAGTACTTC. Translated, it gives CAFGPTKLLEQYF. The rearrangement joins TRBV30 to TRBJ2-7, with unresolved D. This CDR3 spans 13 amino acids. Germline values: CDR1 GTSNPN, CDR2 SVGIG (reference sequence). V lost 7 bases to trimming and J lost 6 bases, with 19 bases between them. The full variable domain, with the rest looked up from reference TRBV30 and TRBJ2-7, is SQTIHQWPATLVQPVGSPLSLECTVEGTSNPNLYWYRQAAGRGLQLLFYSVGIGQISSEVPQNLSASRPQDRQFILSSKKLLLSDSGFYLCAFGPTKLLEQYFGPGTRLTVT.

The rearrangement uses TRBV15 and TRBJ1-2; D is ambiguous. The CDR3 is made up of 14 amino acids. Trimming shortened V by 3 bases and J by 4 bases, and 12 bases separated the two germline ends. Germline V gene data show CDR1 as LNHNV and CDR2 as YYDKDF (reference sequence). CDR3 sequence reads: CATSSKRVTYGYTF. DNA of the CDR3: TGTGCCACCAGCAGCAAGAGGGTTACCTATGGCTACACCTTC. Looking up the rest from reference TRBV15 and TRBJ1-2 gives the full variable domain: DAMVIQNPRYQVTQFGKPVTLSCSQTLNHNVMYWYQQKSSQAPKLLFHYYDKDFNNEADTPDNFQSRRPNTSFCFLDIRSPGLGDTAMYLCATSSKRVTYGYTFGSGTRLTVV.

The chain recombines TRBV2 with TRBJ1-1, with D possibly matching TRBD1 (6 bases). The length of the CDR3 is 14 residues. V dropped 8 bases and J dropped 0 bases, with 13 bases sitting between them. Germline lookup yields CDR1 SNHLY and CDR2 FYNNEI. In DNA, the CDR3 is TGTGCCAGCTTTACAGGGATCGTGAACACTGAAGCTTTCTTT. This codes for CASFTGIVNTEAFF.

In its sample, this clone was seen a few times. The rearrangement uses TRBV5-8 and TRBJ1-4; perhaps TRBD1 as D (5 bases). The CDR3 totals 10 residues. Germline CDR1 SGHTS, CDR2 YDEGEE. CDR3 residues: CARGVAKLFF. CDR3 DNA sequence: TGTGCGAGAGGGGTTGCAAAACTGTTTTTT.

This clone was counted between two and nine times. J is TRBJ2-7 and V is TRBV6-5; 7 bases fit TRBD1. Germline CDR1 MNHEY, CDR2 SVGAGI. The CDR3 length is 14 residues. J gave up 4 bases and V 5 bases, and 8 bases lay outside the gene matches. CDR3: CASSNLGTVYEQYF. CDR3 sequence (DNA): TGTGCCAGCAGTAATCTTGGGACAGTTTACGAGCAGTACTTC.

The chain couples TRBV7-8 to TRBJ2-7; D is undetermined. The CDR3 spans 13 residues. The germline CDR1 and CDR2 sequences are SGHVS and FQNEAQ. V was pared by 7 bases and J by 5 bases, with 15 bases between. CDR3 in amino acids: CASTLKVTDEQYF. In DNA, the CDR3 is TGTGCCAGCACCCTCAAGGTTACCGACGAGCAGTACTTC.

CDR3 sequence reads: CAWSAQDRTNYEQYF. In DNA, the CDR3 is TGTGCCTGGAGTGCACAGGACAGGACTAACTACGAGCAGTACTTC. The rearrangement links TRBV30 to TRBJ2-7; TRBD1 might be the D (7 bases). V shed 1 base and J shed 3 bases, with 16 bases lying between them. CDR3 size: 15 residues. Germline loops: CDR1 GTSNPN, CDR2 SVGIG (reference sequence).